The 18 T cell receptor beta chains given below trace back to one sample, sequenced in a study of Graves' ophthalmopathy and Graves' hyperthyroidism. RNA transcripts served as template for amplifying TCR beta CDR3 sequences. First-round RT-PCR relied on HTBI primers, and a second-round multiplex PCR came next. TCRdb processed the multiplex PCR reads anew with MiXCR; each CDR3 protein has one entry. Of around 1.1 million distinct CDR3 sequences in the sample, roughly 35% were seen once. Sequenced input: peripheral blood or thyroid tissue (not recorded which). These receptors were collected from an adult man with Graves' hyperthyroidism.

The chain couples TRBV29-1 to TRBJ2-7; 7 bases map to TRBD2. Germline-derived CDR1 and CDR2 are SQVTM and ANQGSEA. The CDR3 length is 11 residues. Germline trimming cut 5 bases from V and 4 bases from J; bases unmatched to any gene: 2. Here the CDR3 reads CSVWGGYEQYF. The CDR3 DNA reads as TGCAGCGTTTGGGGGGGATACGAGCAGTACTTC.

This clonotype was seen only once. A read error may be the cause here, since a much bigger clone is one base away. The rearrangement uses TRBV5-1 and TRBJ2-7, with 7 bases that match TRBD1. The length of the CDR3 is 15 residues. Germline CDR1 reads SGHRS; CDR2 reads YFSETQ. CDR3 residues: CASRWGTASSYEQCF. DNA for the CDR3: TGCGCCAGCAGGTGGGGGACAGCGAGCTCCTACGAGCAGTGCTTC.

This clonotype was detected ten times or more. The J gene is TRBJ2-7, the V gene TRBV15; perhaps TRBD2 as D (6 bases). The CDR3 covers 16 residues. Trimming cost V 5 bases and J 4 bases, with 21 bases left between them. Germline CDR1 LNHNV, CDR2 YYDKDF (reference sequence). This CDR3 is CATSGYLGGDMYEQYF. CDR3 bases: TGTGCCACCAGCGGCTACCTAGGCGGGGATATGTACGAGCAGTACTTC.

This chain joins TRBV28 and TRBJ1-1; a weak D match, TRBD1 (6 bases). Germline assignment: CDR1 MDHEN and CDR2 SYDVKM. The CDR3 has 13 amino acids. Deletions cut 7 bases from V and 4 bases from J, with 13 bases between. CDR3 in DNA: TGTGCCAGCAAAACGGACAGCCCCACTGAAGCTTTCTTT. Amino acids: CASKTDSPTEAFF.

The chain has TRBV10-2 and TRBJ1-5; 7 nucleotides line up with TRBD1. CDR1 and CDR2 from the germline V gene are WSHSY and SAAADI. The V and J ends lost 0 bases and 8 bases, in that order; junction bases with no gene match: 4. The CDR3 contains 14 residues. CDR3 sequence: CASSESGGSEPQHF. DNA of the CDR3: TGCGCCAGCAGTGAGTCAGGGGGCAGTGAGCCCCAGCATTTT.

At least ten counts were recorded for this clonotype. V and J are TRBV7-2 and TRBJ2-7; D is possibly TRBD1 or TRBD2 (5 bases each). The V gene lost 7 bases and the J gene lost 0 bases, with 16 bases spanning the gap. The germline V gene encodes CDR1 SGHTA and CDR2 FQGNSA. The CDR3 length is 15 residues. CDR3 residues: CASISTPGSSYEQYF. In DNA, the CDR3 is TGTGCCAGCATCTCGACTCCAGGGAGCTCCTACGAGCAGTACTTC.

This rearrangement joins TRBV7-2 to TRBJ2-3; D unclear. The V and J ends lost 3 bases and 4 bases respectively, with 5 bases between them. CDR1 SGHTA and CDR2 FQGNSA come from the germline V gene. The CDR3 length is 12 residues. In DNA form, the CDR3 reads TGTGCCAGCAGCTTGGTTTCAGATACGCAGTATTTT. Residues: CASSLVSDTQYF.

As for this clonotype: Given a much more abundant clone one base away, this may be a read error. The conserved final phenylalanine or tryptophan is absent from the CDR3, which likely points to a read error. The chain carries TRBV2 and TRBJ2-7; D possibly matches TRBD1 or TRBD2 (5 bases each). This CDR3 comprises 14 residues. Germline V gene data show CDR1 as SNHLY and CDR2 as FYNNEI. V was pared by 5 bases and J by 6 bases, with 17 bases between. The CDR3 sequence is CASSLAATGLEQYL. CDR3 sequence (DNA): TGTGCCAGCAGTTTAGCAGCGACGGGGCTCGAGCAGTACCTC.

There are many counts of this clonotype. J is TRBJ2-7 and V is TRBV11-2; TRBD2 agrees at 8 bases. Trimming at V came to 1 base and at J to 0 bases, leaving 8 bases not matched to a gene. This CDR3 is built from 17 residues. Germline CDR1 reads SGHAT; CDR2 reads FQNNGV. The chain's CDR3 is CASSLVLGAGGSYEQYF. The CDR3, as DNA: TGTGCCAGCAGCTTAGTGCTTGGGGCGGGAGGCTCCTACGAGCAGTACTTC.

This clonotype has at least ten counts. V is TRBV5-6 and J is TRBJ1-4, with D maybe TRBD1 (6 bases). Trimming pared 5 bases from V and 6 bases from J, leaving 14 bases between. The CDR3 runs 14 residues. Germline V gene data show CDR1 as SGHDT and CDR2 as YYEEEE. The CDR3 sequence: CASRPTGIDEKLFF. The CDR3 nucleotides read TGTGCCAGCAGACCAACAGGGATTGATGAAAAACTGTTTTTT.

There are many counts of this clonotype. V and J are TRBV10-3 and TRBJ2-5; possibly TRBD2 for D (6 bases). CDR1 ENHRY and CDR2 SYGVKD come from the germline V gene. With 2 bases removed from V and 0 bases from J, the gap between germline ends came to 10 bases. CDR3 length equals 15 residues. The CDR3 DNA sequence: TGTGCCATCAGTGAGAGCGGAGGGTACCAAGAGACCCAGTACTTC. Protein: CAISESGGYQETQYF.

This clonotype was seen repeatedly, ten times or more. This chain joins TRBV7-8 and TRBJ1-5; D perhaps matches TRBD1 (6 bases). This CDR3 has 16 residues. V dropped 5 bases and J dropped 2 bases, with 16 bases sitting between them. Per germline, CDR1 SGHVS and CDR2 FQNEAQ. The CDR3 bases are TGTGCCAGCAGCGAAGAGGGGGTAATGGGCAATCAGCCCCAGCATTTT. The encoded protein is CASSEEGVMGNQPQHF.

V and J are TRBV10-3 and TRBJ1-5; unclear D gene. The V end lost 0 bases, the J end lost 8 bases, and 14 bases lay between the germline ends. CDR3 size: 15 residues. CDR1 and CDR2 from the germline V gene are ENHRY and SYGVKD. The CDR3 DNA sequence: TGTGCCATCAGTGAGTCGGGCACGGTAGAAGAGCCCCAGCATTTT. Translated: CAISESGTVEEPQHF.

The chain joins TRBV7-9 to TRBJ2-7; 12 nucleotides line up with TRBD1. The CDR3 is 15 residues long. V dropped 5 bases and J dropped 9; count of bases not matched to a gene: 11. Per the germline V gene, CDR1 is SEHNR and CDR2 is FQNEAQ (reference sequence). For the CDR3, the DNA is TGTGCCAGCAGCAAACCGGGACAGGGGGCTGAACGGCAGTACTTC. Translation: CASSKPGQGAERQYF.

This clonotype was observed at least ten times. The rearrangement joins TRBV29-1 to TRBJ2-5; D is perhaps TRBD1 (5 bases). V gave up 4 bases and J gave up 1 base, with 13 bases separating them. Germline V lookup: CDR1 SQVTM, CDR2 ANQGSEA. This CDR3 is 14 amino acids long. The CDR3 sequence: CSVAPTGIQETQYF. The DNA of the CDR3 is TGCAGCGTTGCCCCAACAGGAATCCAAGAGACCCAGTACTTC.

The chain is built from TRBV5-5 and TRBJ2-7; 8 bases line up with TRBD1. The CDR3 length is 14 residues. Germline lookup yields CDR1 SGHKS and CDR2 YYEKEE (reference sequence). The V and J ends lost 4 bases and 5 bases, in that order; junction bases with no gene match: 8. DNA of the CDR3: TGTGCCAGCAGCCCCCGGACAGGGAGCCACGAGCAGTACTTC. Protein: CASSPRTGSHEQYF.

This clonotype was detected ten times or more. The CDR3: CASSTGHMNTEAFF. As DNA, the CDR3 is TGTGCCAGCAGCACGGGACATATGAACACTGAAGCTTTCTTT. V and J are TRBV9 and TRBJ1-1; D is possibly TRBD1 (6 bases). V was cut by 4 bases and J by 0 bases, with 10 bases left in between. The germline V gene has CDR1 SGDLS and CDR2 YYNGEE. CDR3 length: 14 amino acids.

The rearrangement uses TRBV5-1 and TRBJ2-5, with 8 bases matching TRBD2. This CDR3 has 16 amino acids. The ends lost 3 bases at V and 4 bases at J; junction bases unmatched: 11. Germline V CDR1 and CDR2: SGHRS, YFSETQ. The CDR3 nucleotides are TGCGCCAGCAGCTGTCCATCCGGGGGGGGAGGAGAGACCCAGTACTTC. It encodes CASSCPSGGGGETQYF.